This paragraph reports one T cell receptor beta chain. These data come from a study of blood T cell repertoires in COVID-19. Study details: COVID-19 samples from acute and convalescent phases originated in the United States, Italy and Spain. From T cells, B-cell-depleted T cells, or PBMCs came the material, which was cDNA or gDNA.

Assay used: immunoSEQ multiplex PCR; TCRdb lists only in-frame clones, some missing. This sample has 150,000 to 200,000 clones, with 85% to 95% found just once. This TCR was sampled from a woman aged 55-69 years with COVID-19, enrolled during active disease. The source material was peripheral blood.

CDR3 sequence: CASTPGQGIDGYTF. CDR3 DNA sequence: TGTGCCAGCACCCCTGGACAGGGGATCGATGGCTACACCTTC. V usage is TRBV7-9 and J usage is TRBJ1-2; 9 positions agree with TRBD1. In germline, CDR1 is SEHNR, CDR2 FQNEAQ (reference sequence). CDR3 size: 14 residues. Germline trimming cut 7 bases from V and 6 bases from J; bases unmatched to any gene: 9. Supplemented by reference TRBV7-9 and TRBJ1-2, the full variable domain reads DTGVSQNPRHKITKRGQNVTFRCDPISEHNRLYWYRQTLGQGPEFLTYFQNEAQLEKSRLLSDRFSAERPKGSFSTLEIQRTEQGDSAMYLCASTPGQGIDGYTFGSGTRLTVV.